A single sample gave rise to the 2 T cell receptor beta chains below, sequenced in a study of beta chain features in type 1 diabetes (dated by TCRdb to 2016 to 2018). The paper's findings and limits, for the study overall: A moderate but significant shortening of TCRB CDR3 length was observed in type 1 diabetes patients in all four CD4+ subsets.

Their antigens remain unidentified. The library was produced with the immunoSEQ multiplex PCR assay. All of the isolated RNA was reverse transcribed with the High Capacity cDNA Reverse Transcription Kit, so expressed TCRB transcripts were sequenced. The table comes from immuneACCESS by way of TCRdb, which keeps in-frame sequences with V and J called. Part of the clones is missing from these tables; in studies checked, under half for an unresolved V gene and the rest for unknown reasons. This sample holds nearly 700,000 clones; around an eighth were observed only once. Clones ranked in the top ten supply 0.02% to 0.025% of the sample. The sequenced material came from naive CD4+ T cells from blood. The cell subset or site label of this sample denotes: true naive CD4+ T cells. These receptors all stem from a man aged 18 to 35 with type 1 diabetes.

The V and J genes are TRBV14 and TRBJ2-1, with a possible D match to TRBD2 (6 bases). Trimming took off 0 bases at V and 7 bases at J, with 16 bases between the two ends. Germline V gene lookup returns CDR1 SGHDN and CDR2 FVKESK. The length of the CDR3 is 16 residues. The CDR3 nucleotides are TGTGCCAGCAGCCAAGATTTCGGGACTCTTATAAATGAGCAGTTCTTC. It yields the protein CASSQDFGTLINEQFF.

The rearrangement uses TRBV30 and TRBJ1-1, with 9 bases fitting TRBD1. Germline CDR1 reads GTSNPN; CDR2 reads SVGIG (reference sequence). V was pared by 5 bases and J by 0 bases, with 4 bases of the junction left unmatched. The CDR3 length is 14 residues. CDR3 in DNA: TGTGCCTGGGGACAGGGGAGGGTGAACACTGAAGCTTTCTTT. This sequence encodes CAWGQGRVNTEAFF.